These 4 T cell receptor beta chains were all obtained from the same sample, sequenced in a study of metastatic and nonmetastatic thyroid tumors. Every patient underwent thyroid surgery untreated. TCRdb re-clonotyped the PCR reads through MiXCR. There are thousands of clones in the sample; less than 25% occur only once, and around 8.2% lies in the top ten. The sequenced material came from tumor tissue. All receptors derive from a female donor with papillary thyroid cancer or a benign thyroid nodule (not recorded which). Some clones in this sample may be carry-over from other donors' samples.

This clone was recorded at least ten times. This chain uses TRBV5-4 with TRBJ1-2; D remains unclear. Between the trimmed V and J ends, which lost 0 bases and 8 bases, there was a span of 11 bases. The V gene's germline CDR1 is SGHNT and CDR2 YYREEE (reference sequence). This CDR3 has 13 amino acids. In nucleotides, the CDR3 is TGTGCCAGCAGCTTGGAAGGGCGGGAAGGCTACACCTTC. The encoded protein is CASSLEGREGYTF.

By share, this clone ranks as large. The chain joins TRBV6-1 to TRBJ1-5, with 7 bases matching TRBD1. Germline CDR1 reads MNHNS; CDR2 reads SASEGT. V dropped 5 bases and J dropped 3; count of bases not matched to a gene: 4. The CDR3 totals 14 residues. The CDR3 loop is CASSIGTDNQPQHF. CDR3 nucleotides: TGTGCCAGCAGTATCGGGACAGACAATCAGCCCCAGCATTTT.

For this clone: Mismatch with germline at one junction end may stem from a read error. This chain uses TRBV7-9 with TRBJ1-2; D gene unclear. Germline CDR1 SEHNR, CDR2 FQNEAQ (reference sequence). The CDR3 loop spans 14 amino acids. The CDR3 protein is CASSTSAADYGYTF. In nucleotides, the CDR3 is TGTGCCAGCAGCACCTCTGCGGCGGACTATGGCTACACCTTT.

The J gene is TRBJ1-2, the V gene TRBV30; maybe TRBD1 (6 bases). Germline V gives CDR1 GTSNPN, CDR2 SVGIG (reference sequence). V lost 0 bases, J lost 8 bases, and 10 bases lay in between. This CDR3 has 12 amino acids. The CDR3 loop is CAWSVGGEGYTF. The CDR3 DNA is TGTGCCTGGAGTGTTGGGGGCGAAGGCTACACCTTC. The entire variable domain, with the rest obtained from reference TRBV30 and TRBJ1-2, is as follows: SQTIHQWPATLVQPVGSPLSLECTVEGTSNPNLYWYRQAAGRGLQLLFYSVGIGQISSEVPQNLSASRPQDRQFILSSKKLLLSDSGFYLCAWSVGGEGYTFGSGTRLTVV.